What follows are 8 T cell receptor beta chains derived from one specimen sequenced in a study of identical twins. TCRdb re-derived calls from the 5' RACE reads in MiXCR, one entry per CDR3 protein. The sample shows around 670,000 distinct CDR3 sequences, less than 7% of them seen only once. The sample was naive T cells sorted from blood. The receptors were sampled from a man aged 18 to 30 in good health.

This clonotype was recorded many times. The chain combines TRBV12-3 or TRBV12-4 with TRBJ2-1; 7 nucleotides align to TRBD1. The CDR3 is 14 residues long. V was clipped by 8 bases and J by 3 bases; unmatched bases: 7. The DNA of the CDR3 is TGTGCCAGCCAAACAGGGGCGAACTACAATGAGCAGTTCTTC. Translating it yields CASQTGANYNEQFF.

This clonotype showed up just a few times. The chain links TRBV3-1 to TRBJ2-5; 9 nucleotides align to TRBD1. The CDR3 is 14 residues long. The V and J ends lost 6 bases and 1 base, in that order; junction bases with no gene match: 3. The germline gives CDR1 LGHDT, CDR2 YNNKEL (reference sequence). The chain's CDR3 is CASRDRGGQETQYF. CDR3 coding DNA: TGTGCCAGCAGGGACAGGGGAGGCCAAGAGACCCAGTACTTC.

This clonotype showed up just a few times. J is TRBJ2-2 and V is TRBV7-6; possible D gene TRBD1, 5 bases. Germline V gene sequence: CDR1 SGHVS, CDR2 FNYEAQ. With 1 base removed from V and 7 bases from J, the gap between germline ends came to 13 bases. The CDR3 is 15 amino acids. This CDR3 is CASSLVGPAVGELFF. The CDR3 DNA follows: TGTGCCAGCAGCTTAGTGGGGCCGGCGGTCGGGGAGCTGTTTTTT.

This clonotype was found many times. The chain has TRBV10-1 and TRBJ2-3; the D is unclear. Trimming took 3 bases from V and 0 from J, leaving 7 bases between them. This CDR3 has 14 amino acids. Germline V gives CDR1 WNHNN, CDR2 SYGVQD (reference sequence). DNA of the CDR3: TGCGCCAGCAGTGATGGGCTCAGCACAGATACGCAGTATTTT. Translated, it gives CASSDGLSTDTQYF.

This clonotype appeared many times. This chain uses TRBV5-1 with TRBJ2-1; tentatively, D is TRBD1 (6 bases). Germline CDR1 SGHRS, CDR2 YFSETQ. Trimming took off 3 bases at V and 5 bases at J, with 12 bases between the two ends. The CDR3 has 14 residues. CDR3 loop: CASSSLAGDNEQFF. CDR3 nucleotides: TGCGCCAGCAGCTCGCTAGCAGGGGACAATGAGCAGTTCTTC.

The rearrangement uses TRBV30 and TRBJ1-1; D unresolved. CDR3 length equals 13 residues. The germline gives CDR1 GTSNPN, CDR2 SVGIG (reference sequence). Trimming removed 1 base from V and 0 bases from J, with 6 bases in between. The CDR3 loop is CAWSAAMNTEAFF. For the CDR3, the DNA is TGTGCCTGGAGTGCAGCCATGAACACTGAAGCTTTCTTT.

In its sample, this clonotype was seen a few times. The V and J genes are TRBV19 and TRBJ2-5; maybe TRBD2 (6 bases). V lost 6 bases, J lost 2 bases, and 13 bases lay in between. Germline values: CDR1 LNHDA, CDR2 SQIVND (reference sequence). The CDR3 length is 14 residues. CDR3 residues: CASRDLATQETQYF. The CDR3 region has the DNA TGTGCCAGTAGGGACCTAGCGACTCAAGAGACCCAGTACTTC.

This clonotype was detected only a few times. V is TRBV6-5 and J is TRBJ1-6; the D is unclear. The V gene lost 3 bases and the J gene lost 0 bases, with 6 bases spanning the gap. The germline V gene encodes CDR1 MNHEY and CDR2 SVGAGI. This CDR3 is built from 15 residues. The CDR3 here is CASSYGSSYNSPLHF. The CDR3, as DNA: TGTGCCAGCAGTTATGGGTCCTCCTATAATTCACCCCTCCACTTT.